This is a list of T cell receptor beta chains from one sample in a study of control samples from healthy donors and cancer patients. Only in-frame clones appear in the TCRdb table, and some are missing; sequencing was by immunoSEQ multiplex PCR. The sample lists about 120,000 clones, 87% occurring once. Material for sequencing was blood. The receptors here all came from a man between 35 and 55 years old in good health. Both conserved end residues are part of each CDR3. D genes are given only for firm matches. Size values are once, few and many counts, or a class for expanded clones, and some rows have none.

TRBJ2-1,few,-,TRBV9,TGTGCCAGCAGCGCAAGGGGTTACAATGAGCAGTTCTTC,CASSARGYNEQFF
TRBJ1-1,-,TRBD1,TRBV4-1,TGCGCCAGCAGCCAAGGACAGGGCCCGAACACTGAAGCTTTCTTT,CASSQGQGPNTEAFF
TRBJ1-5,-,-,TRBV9,TGTGCCAGCAGCGTATGGTCTAGCAATCAGCCCCAGCATTTT,CASSVWSSNQPQHF
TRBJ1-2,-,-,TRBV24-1,TGTGCCACCAGTGATCCGAGTCTGGACGGTAACTATGGCTACACCTTC,CATSDPSLDGNYGYTF
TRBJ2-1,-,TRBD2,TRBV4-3,TGCGCCAGCAGCCAAGACAGGCGGGGGTTCGGGCAGTTCTTC,CASSQDRRGFGQFF
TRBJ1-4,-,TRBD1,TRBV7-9,TGTGCCAGCAGCTTACGGACAGGAGGGGATAATGAAAAACTGTTTTTT,CASSLRTGGDNEKLFF
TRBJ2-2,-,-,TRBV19,TGTGCCAGTACCCACAGGCGGACCGGGGAGCTGTTTTTT,CASTHRRTGELFF
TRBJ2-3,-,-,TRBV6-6,TGTGCCAGCAGTTACTCGAGGGGGGAAACAGATACGCAGTATTTT,CASSYSRGETDTQYF
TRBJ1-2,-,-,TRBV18,TGTGCCAGCTCCGAGGACGGAATCTATAGCTACACCTTC,CASSEDGIYSYTF
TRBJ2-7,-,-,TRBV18,TGTGCCAGCTCACCGACAACCTACGAGCAGTACTTC,CASSPTTYEQYF
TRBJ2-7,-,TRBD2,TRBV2,TGTGCCAGCAGTGAAGCCAGCGGGGGCCCCTACGAGCAGTACTTC,CASSEASGGPYEQYF
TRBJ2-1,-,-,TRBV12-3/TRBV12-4,TGTGCCAGCAGTTTACTCGGGGGCCCTTGGTTCTTC,CASSLLGGPWFF
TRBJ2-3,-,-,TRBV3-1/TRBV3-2,TGTGCCAGCAGCCCTCGGGACACCCTCGCAGATACGCAGTATTTT,CASSPRDTLADTQYF
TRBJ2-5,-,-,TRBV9,TGTGCCAGCAGCCCATCGACTGCAACAGAGACCCAGTACTTC,CASSPSTATETQYF
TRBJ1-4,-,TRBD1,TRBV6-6,TGTGCCAGCAGTCCCCGGACAGGGGGGAAAACTAATGAAAAACTGTTTTTT,CASSPRTGGKTNEKLFF
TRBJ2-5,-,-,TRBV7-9,TGTGCCAGCAGCTTAGCTTCGATCCTGGGAGAGACCCAGTACTTC,CASSLASILGETQYF
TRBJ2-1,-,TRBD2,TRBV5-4,TGTGCCAGCAGCGCCACCGGGACTAGCCGATACAATGAGCAGTTCTTC,CASSATGTSRYNEQFF
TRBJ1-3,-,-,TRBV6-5,TGTGCCAGCAGGCCCCAAGGGGGATCTGGAAACACCATATATTTT,CASRPQGGSGNTIYF
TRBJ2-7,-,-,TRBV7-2,TGTGCCAGCAGCACCCAGAGAGCCTACGAGCAGTACTTC,CASSTQRAYEQYF
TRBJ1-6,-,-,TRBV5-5,TGTGCCAGCAGCTTGTACGGGCAGAATTCACCCCTCCACTTT,CASSLYGQNSPLHF
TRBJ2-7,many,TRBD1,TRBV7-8,TGTGCCAGCAGCTTGACGGGACAGGGGACCTACGAGCAGTACTTC,CASSLTGQGTYEQYF
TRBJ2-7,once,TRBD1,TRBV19,TGTGCCAGCCGGGACAGTTCAAGGTACGAGCAGTACTTC,CASRDSSRYEQYF
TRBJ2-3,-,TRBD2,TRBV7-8,TGTGCCAGCAGCTTAGAACTTTGGGGACCGAACGTGCGGGGGGGTAGCACAGATACGCAGTATTTT,CASSLELWGPNVRGGSTDTQYF
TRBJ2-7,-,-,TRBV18,TGTGCCAGCTCACCTGGGGGGTCCTACTACGAGCAGTACTTC,CASSPGGSYYEQYF
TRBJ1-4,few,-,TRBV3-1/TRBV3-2,TGTGCCAGCAGCCAAGGGGGAAGGGGGAGGGGAAATGAAAAACTGTTTTTT,CASSQGGRGRGNEKLFF
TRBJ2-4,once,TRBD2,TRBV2,TGTGCCAGCAGGACTAGCGGGGGGGCTAAAAACATTCAGTACTTC,CASRTSGGAKNIQYF
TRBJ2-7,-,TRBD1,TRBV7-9,TGTGCCAGCAGCTTCGGGACAGAGTTCTACGAGCAGTACTTC,CASSFGTEFYEQYF
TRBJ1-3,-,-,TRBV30,TGTGCCTGCAGAACAGGCCTCTCTGGAAACACCATATATTTT,CACRTGLSGNTIYF
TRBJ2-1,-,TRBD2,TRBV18,TGTGCCAGCTCACCACCTCCCGGGGGGTTGAATGAGCAGTTCTTC,CASSPPPGGLNEQFF
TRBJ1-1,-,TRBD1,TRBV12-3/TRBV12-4,TGTGCCAGCCGATGGACAGGGGACACTGAAGCTTTCTTT,CASRWTGDTEAFF
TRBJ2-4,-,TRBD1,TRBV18,TGTGCCAGCTCACCAGGGACAGGGCTGGACTTC,CASSPGTGLDF
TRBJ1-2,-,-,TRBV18,TGTGCCAGCTCACCCGAACCGATTCCTAACTATGGCTACACCTTC,CASSPEPIPNYGYTF
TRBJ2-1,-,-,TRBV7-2,TGTGCCAGCAGCCCCCAGGTGTTGGACAATGAGCAGTTCTTC,CASSPQVLDNEQFF
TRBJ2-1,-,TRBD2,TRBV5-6,TGTGCCAGCAGCGGGACTAGCGGGGGGGCATCCTACAATGAGCAGTTCTTC,CASSGTSGGASYNEQFF
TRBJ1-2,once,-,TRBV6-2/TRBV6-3,TGTGTCAGCAGCAAGGGACCTTTTTCCTACACCTTC,CVSSKGPFSYTF
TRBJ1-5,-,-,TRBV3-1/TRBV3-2,TGTGCCAGCAGCCAAGGTACGGACGCCTTACGGGGCAATCAGCCCCAGCATTTT,CASSQGTDALRGNQPQHF
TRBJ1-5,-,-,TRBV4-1,TGCGCCAGCAGCCAAGATATCATAGACAGGACTCAGCCCCAGCATTTT,CASSQDIIDRTQPQHF
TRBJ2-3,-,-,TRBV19,TGTGCCAGTTGCGACTCGCGCTTCGCAGCAGATACGCAGTATTTT,CASCDSRFAADTQYF
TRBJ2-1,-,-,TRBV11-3,TGTGCCAGCAGCCCGCGACTGACCGGTGTGCAGTTCTTC,CASSPRLTGVQFF
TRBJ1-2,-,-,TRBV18,TGTGCCAGCTCACACGCCGGGACGAACTATGGCTACACCTTC,CASSHAGTNYGYTF
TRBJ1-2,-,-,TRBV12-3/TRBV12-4,TGTGCCAGCAGTTACAGGATCCTCTATGGCTACACCTTC,CASSYRILYGYTF
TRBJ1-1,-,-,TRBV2,TGTGCCAGCACCCCATTTGGTACGTCTGGAGCTTTCTTT,CASTPFGTSGAFF
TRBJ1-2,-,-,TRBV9,TGTGCCAGCAGCGGAAACTATGGCTACACCTTC,CASSGNYGYTF
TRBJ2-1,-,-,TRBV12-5,TGTGCTAGTGGGCAGGGGAATGAGCAGTTCTTC,CASGQGNEQFF
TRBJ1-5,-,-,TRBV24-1,TGTGCCACCAGTGCGGGGAGTAGCAATCAGCCCCAGCATTTT,CATSAGSSNQPQHF
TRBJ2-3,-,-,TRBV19,TGTGCCAGTAGTTCCGGGGGTTCCTTCACAGATACGCAGTATTTT,CASSSGGSFTDTQYF
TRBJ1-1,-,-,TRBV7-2,TGTGCCAGCAGCTATTTGGGGGGCAGCGAGGAATCAGCTTTCTTT,CASSYLGGSEESAFF
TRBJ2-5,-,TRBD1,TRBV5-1,TGCGCCAGCAGCCTACCCGGGACAGGGGGCGAGACCCAGTACTTC,CASSLPGTGGETQYF
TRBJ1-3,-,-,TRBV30,TGTGCCTTAGGAGGGGTCTCTGGAAACACCATATATTTT,CALGGVSGNTIYF
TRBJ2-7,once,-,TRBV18,TGTGCCAGCTCACCTTACAGGGTTTCCGAGCAGTACTTC,CASSPYRVSEQYF
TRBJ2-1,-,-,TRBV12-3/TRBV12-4,TGTGCCAGCACCCGAGGGATATACAATGAGCAGTTCTTC,CASTRGIYNEQFF
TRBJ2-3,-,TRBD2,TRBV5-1,TGCGCCAGCAGCTTGACCAGCGGGGGGTTCTGGAATACGCAGTATTTT,CASSLTSGGFWNTQYF
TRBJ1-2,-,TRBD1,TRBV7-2,TGTGCCAGCATCGGGGACAGGGGCTATGGCTACACCTTC,CASIGDRGYGYTF